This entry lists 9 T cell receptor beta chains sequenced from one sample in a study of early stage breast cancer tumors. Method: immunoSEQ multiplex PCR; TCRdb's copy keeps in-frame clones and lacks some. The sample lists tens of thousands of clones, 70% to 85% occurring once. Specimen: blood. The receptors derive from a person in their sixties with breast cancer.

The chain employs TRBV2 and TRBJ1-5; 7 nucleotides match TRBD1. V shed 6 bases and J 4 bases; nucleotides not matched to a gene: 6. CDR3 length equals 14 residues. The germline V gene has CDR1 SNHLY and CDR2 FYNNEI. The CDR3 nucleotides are TGTGCCAGCAGCCTCATGGGACAGAATCAGCCCCAGCATTTT. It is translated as CASSLMGQNQPQHF.

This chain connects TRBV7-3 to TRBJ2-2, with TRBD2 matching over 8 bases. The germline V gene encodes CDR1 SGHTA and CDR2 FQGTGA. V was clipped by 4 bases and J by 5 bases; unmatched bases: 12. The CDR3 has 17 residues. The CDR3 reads CASSSSGGKVVTGELFF. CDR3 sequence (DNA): TGTGCCAGCAGCTCCTCGGGGGGGAAAGTAGTTACCGGGGAGCTGTTTTTT.

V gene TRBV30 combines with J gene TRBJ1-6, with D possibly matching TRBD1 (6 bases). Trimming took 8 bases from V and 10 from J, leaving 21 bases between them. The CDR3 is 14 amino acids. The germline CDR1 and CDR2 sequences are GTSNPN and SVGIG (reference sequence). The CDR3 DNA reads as TGTGCCCGATCCTTCGGGGGCGCGGGATCACCCCTCCACTTT. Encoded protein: CARSFGGAGSPLHF.

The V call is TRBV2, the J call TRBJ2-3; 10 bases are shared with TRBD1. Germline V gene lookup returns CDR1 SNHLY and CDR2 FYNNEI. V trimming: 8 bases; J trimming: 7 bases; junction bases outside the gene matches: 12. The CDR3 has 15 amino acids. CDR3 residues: CASRPDRGRSNTQYF. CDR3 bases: TGTGCCAGCCGCCCAGACAGGGGGCGAAGTAATACGCAGTATTTT.

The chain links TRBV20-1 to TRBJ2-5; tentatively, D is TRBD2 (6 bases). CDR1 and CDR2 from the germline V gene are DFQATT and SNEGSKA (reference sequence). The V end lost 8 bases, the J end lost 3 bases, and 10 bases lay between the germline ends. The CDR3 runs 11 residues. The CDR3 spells CSQRAEETQYF. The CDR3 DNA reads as TGCAGTCAGCGGGCCGAAGAGACCCAGTACTTC.

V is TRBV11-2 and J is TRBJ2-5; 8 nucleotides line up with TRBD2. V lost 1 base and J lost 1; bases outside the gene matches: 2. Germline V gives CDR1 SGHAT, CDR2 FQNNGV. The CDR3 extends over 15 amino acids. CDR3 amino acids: CASSLGSGIQETQYF. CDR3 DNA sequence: TGTGCCAGCAGCTTAGGTAGCGGGATCCAAGAGACCCAGTACTTC. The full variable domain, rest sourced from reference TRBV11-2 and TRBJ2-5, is EAGVAQSPRYKIIEKRQSVAFWCNPISGHATLYWYQQILGQGPKLLIQFQNNGVVDDSQLPKDRFSAERLKGVDSTLKIQPAKLEDSAVYLCASSLGSGIQETQYFGPGTRLLVL.

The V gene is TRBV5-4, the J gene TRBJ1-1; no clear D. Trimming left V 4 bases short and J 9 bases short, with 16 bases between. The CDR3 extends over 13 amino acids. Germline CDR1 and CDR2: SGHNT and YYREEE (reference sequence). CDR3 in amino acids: CASSRLGSQKAFF. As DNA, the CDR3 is TGTGCCAGCAGCCGCCTAGGGTCGCAAAAAGCTTTCTTT.

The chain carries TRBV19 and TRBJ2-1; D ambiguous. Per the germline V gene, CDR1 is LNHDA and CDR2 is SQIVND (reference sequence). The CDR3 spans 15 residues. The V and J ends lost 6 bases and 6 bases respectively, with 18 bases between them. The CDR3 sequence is CASSSPLLLRNEQFF. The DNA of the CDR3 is TGTGCCAGTAGCTCCCCCCTTCTCCTTCGCAATGAGCAGTTCTTC.

The CDR3 DNA reads as TGTGCCAGCAGTCCCACTAATCCGGGACAGGGGAGTGGGGAGCTGTTTTTT. Translating it yields CASSPTNPGQGSGELFF. The gene calls are TRBV28 and TRBJ2-2; 10 bases are shared with TRBD1. The trim removed 5 bases at V and 8 bases at J, leaving 14 bases unmatched. This CDR3 region has 17 residues. From germline, CDR1 is MDHEN and CDR2 SYDVKM.